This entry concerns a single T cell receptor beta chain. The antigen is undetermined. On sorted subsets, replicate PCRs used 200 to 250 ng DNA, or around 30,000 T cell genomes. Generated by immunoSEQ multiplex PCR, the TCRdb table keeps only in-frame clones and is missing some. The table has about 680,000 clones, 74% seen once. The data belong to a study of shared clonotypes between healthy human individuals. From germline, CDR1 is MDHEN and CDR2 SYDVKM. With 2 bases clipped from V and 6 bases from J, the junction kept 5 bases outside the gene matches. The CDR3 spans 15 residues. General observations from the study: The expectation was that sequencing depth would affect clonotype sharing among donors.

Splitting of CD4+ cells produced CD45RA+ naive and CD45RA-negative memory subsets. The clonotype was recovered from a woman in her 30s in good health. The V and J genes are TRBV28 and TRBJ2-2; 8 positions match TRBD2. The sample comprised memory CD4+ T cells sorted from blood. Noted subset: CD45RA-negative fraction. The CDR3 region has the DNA TGTGCCAGCAGTTTAAGCGGGAGTGAGGCCGGGGAGCTGTTTTTT. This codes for CASSLSGSEAGELFF. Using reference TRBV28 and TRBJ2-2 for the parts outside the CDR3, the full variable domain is DVKVTQSSRYLVKRTGEKVFLECVQDMDHENMFWYRQDPGLGLRLIYFSYDVKMKEKGDIPEGYSVSREKKERFSLILESASTNQTSMYLCASSLSGSEAGELFFGEGSRLTVL.